Following are 28 T cell receptor beta chains from one sample sequenced in a study of cytomegalovirus exposure and HLA in healthy donors. The PCR made use of 60 Vbeta and 13 Jbeta primers. The protocol was immunoSEQ multiplex PCR, while the TCRdb copy is restricted to in-frame clones and leaves out a portion. The sample totals under 200,000 clones. Sequencing was performed on PBMCs. The receptor source for this set is a man aged 25-45 years in good health and CMV-seronegative.

V usage is TRBV9 and J usage is TRBJ2-2, with D perhaps TRBD2 (6 bases). The CDR3 contains 16 residues. Germline CDR1 is SGDLS and CDR2 is YYNGEE. Trimming removed 3 bases from V and 5 bases from J, with 17 bases in between. The CDR3 region has the DNA TGTGCCAGCAGCGAGCCGGGGGTCAGTGGGACCGGGGAGCTGTTTTTT. Encoded protein: CASSEPGVSGTGELFF.

The chain recombines TRBV19 with TRBJ1-5; D is unresolved. Trimming removed 3 bases at V and 0 bases at J, with 12 bases between. The CDR3 is made up of 16 amino acids. Germline V CDR1 and CDR2: LNHDA, SQIVND (reference sequence). The CDR3 DNA reads as TGTGCCAGTAGTATCTCTCCAGATTATAGCAATCAGCCCCAGCATTTT. Translating gives CASSISPDYSNQPQHF.

V and J are TRBV15 and TRBJ1-2; TRBD1 is a possible D gene (6 bases). The CDR3 loop spans 15 amino acids. Per germline, CDR1 LNHNV and CDR2 YYDKDF (reference sequence). V lost 1 base to trimming and J lost 4 bases, with 13 bases between them. CDR3 DNA: TGTGCCACCAGCAGAGGACGGACAGAGACCTATGGCTACACCTTC. It codes for CATSRGRTETYGYTF.

The chain employs TRBV28 and TRBJ1-1, with 7 bases aligning to TRBD1. This CDR3 region has 14 residues. V was clipped by 5 bases and J by 11 bases; unmatched bases: 14. Germline CDR1 reads MDHEN; CDR2 reads SYDVKM. The CDR3 nucleotides are TGTGCCAGCAGTCCCTTGACAGGGTTACGTGGCGCTTTCTTT. Translating gives CASSPLTGLRGAFF.

The chain's CDR3 is CASSIRTSGSSYNEQFF. DNA of the CDR3: TGTGCCAGTAGTATAAGGACTAGCGGGAGTTCCTACAATGAGCAGTTCTTC. This sequence joins TRBV19 and TRBJ2-1, with 13 bases identical to TRBD2. Trimming cost V 2 bases and J 1 base; bases outside gene matches: 2. The CDR3 covers 17 residues. Germline-derived CDR1 and CDR2 are LNHDA and SQIVND (reference sequence).

The V and J genes are TRBV19 and TRBJ2-3; 9 positions match TRBD2. The CDR3 runs to 19 residues. J was trimmed by 2 bases and V by 5 bases; bases with no gene match: 17. Germline values: CDR1 LNHDA, CDR2 SQIVND (reference sequence). The CDR3 coding sequence is TGTGCCAGTAGTGTGGGAATTGCGGGAGGGAGAACGCCCACAGATACGCAGTATTTT. It codes for CASSVGIAGGRTPTDTQYF.

The V call is TRBV7-2, the J call TRBJ2-5; D ambiguous. CDR1 and CDR2 (germline): SGHTA, FQGNSA. CDR3 length: 16 residues. V lost 2 bases and J 12 bases, leaving 25 bases between the germline ends. This CDR3 reads CASSLLSPPTSQVKYF. CDR3 sequence (DNA): TGTGCCAGCAGCTTATTGTCCCCCCCGACAAGTCAGGTTAAGTACTTC.

The rearrangement joins TRBV5-8 to TRBJ2-1; D is uncertain. The CDR3 is 13 amino acids. Trimming took off 1 base at V and 10 bases at J, with 12 bases between the two ends. Germline lookup yields CDR1 SGHTS and CDR2 YDEGEE. The CDR3 loop is CASSLPARLEQFF. The CDR3 DNA reads TGTGCCAGCAGCTTGCCCGCACGGTTAGAGCAGTTCTTC.

The chain uses TRBV19 and TRBJ2-3; D uncertain. CDR3 length: 14 residues. Per the germline V gene, CDR1 is LNHDA and CDR2 is SQIVND (reference sequence). The V end lost 9 bases, the J end lost 4 bases, and 17 bases lay between the germline ends. The DNA for the CDR3 is TGTGCCAGCCGGTCACTGGCGGTTTCAGATACGCAGTATTTT. Protein sequence: CASRSLAVSDTQYF.

This chain links TRBV7-9 with TRBJ2-2, with 10 bases lining up with TRBD2. The CDR3 is 16 amino acids. The V gene end was trimmed by 5 bases and the J gene end by 0 bases; junction bases not matched to a gene: 3. Germline values: CDR1 SEHNR, CDR2 FQNEAQ (reference sequence). The CDR3 loop reads CASSPLAGTNTGELFF. The DNA of the CDR3 is TGTGCCAGCAGCCCACTAGCGGGAACGAACACCGGGGAGCTGTTTTTT.

V is TRBV5-1 and J is TRBJ1-1, with 9 bases that match TRBD1. The germline gives CDR1 SGHRS, CDR2 YFSETQ. V lost 6 bases and J lost 3; bases outside the gene matches: 6. The CDR3 sequence is 14 residues long. The CDR3 DNA reads as TGCGCCAGCACCCTGGACAGGGGAGACACTGAAGCTTTCTTT. Protein sequence: CASTLDRGDTEAFF.

V and J are TRBV11-3 and TRBJ2-2, with 8 bases aligning to TRBD1. CDR1 is SGHNT, CDR2 YENEEA, per germline. This CDR3 comprises 15 residues. Trimming cost V 2 bases and J 6 bases; bases outside gene matches: 5. The CDR3 loop reads CASSLLDRAAGELFF. The CDR3 DNA reads TGTGCCAGCAGCTTATTGGACAGGGCGGCCGGGGAGCTGTTTTTT.

The chain is built from TRBV25-1 and TRBJ1-4; D unresolved. The CDR3 consists of 18 residues. V was clipped by 0 bases and J by 0 bases, with 14 bases between them. Germline V gene sequence: CDR1 MGHDK, CDR2 SYGVNS. CDR3 in amino acids: CASSEYKGRPSTNEKLFF. CDR3 bases: TGTGCCAGCAGTGAATATAAAGGCAGGCCATCAACTAATGAAAAACTGTTTTTT. The variable domain in full, with the rest retrieved from reference TRBV25-1 and TRBJ1-4, is EADIYQTPRYLVIGTGKKITLECSQTMGHDKMYWYQQDPGMELHLIHYSYGVNSTEKGDLSSESTVSRIRTEHFPLTLESARPSHTSQYLCASSEYKGRPSTNEKLFFGSGTQLSVL.

This chain joins TRBV11-3 and TRBJ2-1; 8 bases align to TRBD2. CDR3 length: 15 amino acids. J lost 4 bases, V lost 5 bases, and 7 bases had no gene match. CDR1 and CDR2 (germline): SGHNT, YENEEA. The CDR3: CASSPGVAGYNEQFF. CDR3 nucleotides: TGTGCCAGCAGCCCCGGGGTAGCGGGGTACAATGAGCAGTTCTTC.

The V and J genes are TRBV5-1 and TRBJ2-2; maybe TRBD1 (7 bases). The V end lost 7 bases, the J end lost 0 bases, and 22 bases lay between the germline ends. Per the germline V gene, CDR1 is SGHRS and CDR2 is YFSETQ. CDR3 length: 18 amino acids. The CDR3 is CASDAEGAAGTNTGELFF. CDR3 sequence (DNA): TGCGCCAGCGACGCCGAGGGGGCGGCGGGGACGAACACCGGGGAGCTGTTTTTT.

V usage is TRBV11-1 and J usage is TRBJ1-4; D unclear. V was shortened by 0 bases and J by 6 bases, with 14 bases between the two germline ends. The germline V gene encodes CDR1 SGHAT and CDR2 FQDESV (reference sequence). The CDR3 spans 16 residues. The CDR3 DNA is TGTGCCAGCAGCTTAGCCTTCAGCGGGCAGGATGAAAAACTGTTTTTT. Amino acid sequence: CASSLAFSGQDEKLFF.

V gene TRBV11-3 combines with J gene TRBJ1-1; TRBD1 might be the D (5 bases). There are 13 residues in the CDR3. Germline V CDR1 and CDR2: SGHNT, YENEEA. The CDR3 nucleotides are TGTGCTACCAGGGAGGGCGCCGACACTGAAGCTTTCTTT. Translation: CATREGADTEAFF.

The rearrangement joins TRBV28 to TRBJ1-2, with a weak D call TRBD1 (5 bases). The V gene lost 3 bases and the J gene lost 6 bases, with 14 bases spanning the gap. CDR1 MDHEN and CDR2 SYDVKM come from the germline V gene. The CDR3 contains 14 residues. The DNA of the CDR3 is TGTGCCAGCAGTTTTCTTGGGGCGATGAATGGCTACACCTTC. Its protein product is CASSFLGAMNGYTF.

The CDR3 reads CASRAGVSYEQYF. Written as DNA, the CDR3 is TGTGCCAGCAGGGCCGGGGTCTCCTACGAGCAGTACTTC. The rearrangement joins TRBV5-4 to TRBJ2-7; D is possibly TRBD2 (5 bases). Germline V CDR1 and CDR2: SGHNT, YYREEE (reference sequence). The V gene lost 5 bases and the J gene lost 0 bases, with 9 bases spanning the gap. The CDR3 totals 13 residues.

The CDR3 region is CALGRAADTQYF. The CDR3 DNA is TGTGCCCTCGGGAGGGCCGCAGATACGCAGTATTTT. The rearrangement uses TRBV10-3 and TRBJ2-3; 8 positions match TRBD2. Germline V CDR1 and CDR2: ENHRY, SYGVKD. The CDR3 consists of 12 residues. V gave up 11 bases and J gave up 4 bases; unmatched junction bases: 5.

The rearrangement links TRBV9 to TRBJ2-3, with D perhaps TRBD1 (5 bases). The CDR3 sequence is 18 residues long. V lost 1 base, J lost 2 bases, and 20 bases lay in between. The germline V gene has CDR1 SGDLS and CDR2 YYNGEE. In DNA form, the CDR3 reads TGTGCCAGCAGCGTAAACCCTCAGGGATCGGTTGCCACAGATACGCAGTATTTT. This translates into CASSVNPQGSVATDTQYF.

This chain links TRBV11-3 with TRBJ2-7; 8 bases fit TRBD1. CDR1 is SGHNT, CDR2 YENEEA, per germline. The V and J ends lost 2 bases and 0 bases, in that order; junction bases with no gene match: 6. The length of the CDR3 is 16 residues. CDR3 DNA sequence: TGTGCCAGCAGCTTACAGACAGGACAGGGCTCCTACGAGCAGTACTTC. This codes for CASSLQTGQGSYEQYF.

The genes are TRBV9 and TRBJ2-1, with 8 bases fitting TRBD2. CDR3 length: 15 residues. Germline assignment: CDR1 SGDLS and CDR2 YYNGEE. With 4 bases clipped from V and 3 bases from J, the junction kept 6 bases outside the gene matches. The CDR3 DNA reads as TGTGCCAGCAGCTCGGACGGGGGGGGCTACAATGAGCAGTTCTTC. Translation: CASSSDGGGYNEQFF.

This chain joins TRBV7-8 and TRBJ2-1, with 13 nucleotides matching TRBD2. The CDR3 length is 17 residues. The trim removed 1 base at V and 7 bases at J, leaving 7 bases unmatched. Germline lookup yields CDR1 SGHVS and CDR2 FQNEAQ. The CDR3 is CASSLGGAGLAGNEQFF. DNA for the CDR3: TGTGCCAGCAGCTTAGGGGGCGCGGGACTAGCGGGAAATGAGCAGTTCTTC. Full variable domain (rest looked up from reference TRBV7-8 and TRBJ2-1): GAGVSQSPRYKVAKRGQDVALRCDPISGHVSLFWYQQALGQGPEFLTYFQNEAQLDKSGLPSDRFFAERPEGSVSTLKIQRTQQEDSAVYLCASSLGGAGLAGNEQFFGPGTRLTVL.

The chain has TRBV7-3 and TRBJ1-1; D is perhaps TRBD1 (5 bases). CDR1 is SGHTA and CDR2 is FQGTGA in the germline V gene. The V gene lost 1 base and the J gene lost 1 base, with 13 bases spanning the gap. The CDR3 runs 16 residues. DNA of the CDR3: TGTGCCAGCAGCTTAAGTCCTGGGGCAAGGAACACTGAAGCTTTCTTT. It codes for CASSLSPGARNTEAFF.

This clone is identified as medium-sized from frequency. The chain couples TRBV10-2 to TRBJ2-2; a possible D gene is TRBD1 (5 bases). The CDR3 spans 14 residues. The V gene's germline CDR1 is WSHSY and CDR2 SAAADI. V lost 4 bases to trimming and J lost 0 bases, with 6 bases between them. DNA of the CDR3: TGCGCCAGCAGTGTAGGGGCGAACACCGGGGAGCTGTTTTTT. It encodes CASSVGANTGELFF.

The chain links TRBV11-2 to TRBJ2-7; 7 bases line up with TRBD1. This CDR3 is 15 amino acids long. V lost 2 bases and J lost 3; bases outside the gene matches: 7. Germline V gene data show CDR1 as SGHAT and CDR2 as FQNNGV. The CDR3 sequence: CASSLSPDRVYEQYF. In nucleotides, the CDR3 is TGTGCCAGCAGCTTAAGTCCCGACAGGGTCTACGAGCAGTACTTC.

The chain uses TRBV6-5 and TRBJ2-2, with 9 bases that match TRBD2. J gave up 3 bases and V 2 bases, and 4 bases lay outside the gene matches. CDR3 length equals 16 residues. The germline V gene has CDR1 MNHEY and CDR2 SVGAGI. CDR3 loop: CASSYGAGGYTGELFF. CDR3 DNA: TGTGCCAGCAGTTACGGGGCGGGGGGGTACACCGGGGAGCTGTTTTTT.